This T cell receptor beta chain was profiled in a study of CD8+CD57+ T cells in acquired aplastic anemia. Profiling that covered TCR beta VDJ and CDR3 relied on genomic DNA as its template. TCRdb recomputed calls from the reads with MiXCR, one row per CDR3 protein. The sample includes some 150,000 distinct CDR3 sequences, around half of them seen just once. This CDR3 spans 15 amino acids. Losses at the gene ends were 0 bases for V and 3 bases for J; bases not matched to a gene: 6. The V gene's germline CDR1 is SGHDT and CDR2 YYEEEE. Patients sequenced had flow cytometry evidence of CD8+CD57+ cell expansion. All patients had severe acquired aplastic anemia.

The TCR originated in a human donor with aplastic anemia. This chain links TRBV5-6 with TRBJ2-7; 7 bases agree with TRBD1. Sequencing was done on a sample of sorted CD4+, CD8+, or CD8+CD57+ T cells (not recorded which) from PBMCs. Here the CDR3 reads CASSLEGTGDYEQYF. CDR3 nucleotides: TGTGCCAGCAGCTTGGAGGGTACAGGGGACTACGAGCAGTACTTC.